A selection of T cell receptor beta chains follows, all from one sample in a study of cytomegalovirus exposure and HLA in healthy donors. The protocol was immunoSEQ multiplex PCR, while the TCRdb copy is restricted to in-frame clones and leaves out a portion. The repertoire holds some 98,000 clones, with roughly 81% as singletons. Input material: PBMCs. The receptors derive from a man in his forties in good health and CMV-seronegative. The CDR3 runs from the conserved cysteine through the conserved F or W. Each record gives: clone size, J gene, V gene, D gene, CDR3 DNA, CDR3 protein. D genes are given only for firm matches. Size values are once, few and many counts, or a class for expanded clones, and some rows have none.

clone size: .
J gene: TRBJ1-4
V gene: TRBV14
D gene: .
CDR3 DNA: TGTGCCAGCAGCCAAGCGAGAGGGTTTGACGAAAAACTGTTTTTT
CDR3 protein: CASSQARGFDEKLFF

clone size: once
J gene: TRBJ2-1
V gene: TRBV4-1
D gene: .
CDR3 DNA: TGCGCCAGCAGCCCCTTCTTAGCGGTGAGCTCCTACAATGAGCAGTTCTTC
CDR3 protein: CASSPFLAVSSYNEQFF

clone size: .
J gene: TRBJ1-1
V gene: TRBV11-1
D gene: .
CDR3 DNA: TGTGCCAGCAGTGAACCGTGGAGGCACTCTGTCGACACTGAAGCTTTCTTT
CDR3 protein: CASSEPWRHSVDTEAFF

clone size: .
J gene: TRBJ2-2
V gene: TRBV5-1
D gene: TRBD1
CDR3 DNA: TGCGCCAGCGTGAAGGGGGCCGTGAACACCGGGGAGCTGTTTTTT
CDR3 protein: CASVKGAVNTGELFF

clone size: .
J gene: TRBJ1-3
V gene: TRBV11-2
D gene: .
CDR3 DNA: TGTGCCACGATGGAGGGAAGCTCTGGAAACACCATATATTTT
CDR3 protein: CATMEGSSGNTIYF

clone size: .
J gene: TRBJ1-4
V gene: TRBV2
D gene: .
CDR3 DNA: TGTGCCAGCAGTGATAGGGGTTTAAGAGAAAAACTGTTTTTT
CDR3 protein: CASSDRGLREKLFF

clone size: once
J gene: TRBJ2-2
V gene: TRBV5-1
D gene: TRBD2
CDR3 DNA: TGCGCCAGTGCGGGGGCCGGGGAGCTGTTTTTT
CDR3 protein: CASAGAGELFF

clone size: .
J gene: TRBJ2-3
V gene: TRBV28
D gene: .
CDR3 DNA: TGTGCCAGCAGGGCTACTAGTAAGATCACAGATACGCAGTATTTT
CDR3 protein: CASRATSKITDTQYF

clone size: .
J gene: TRBJ1-2
V gene: TRBV7-9
D gene: .
CDR3 DNA: TGTGCCAGCAGCGAGGCGGGGGGCGCCTATGGCTACACCTTC
CDR3 protein: CASSEAGGAYGYTF

clone size: few
J gene: TRBJ1-5
V gene: TRBV28
D gene: .
CDR3 DNA: TGTGCCAGCAGTCCAGGGAATCAGCCCCAGCATTTT
CDR3 protein: CASSPGNQPQHF

clone size: .
J gene: TRBJ2-1
V gene: TRBV10-2
D gene: TRBD1
CDR3 DNA: TGCGCCAGCAAGACAGGGTCAAATGAGCAGTTCTTC
CDR3 protein: CASKTGSNEQFF

clone size: .
J gene: TRBJ1-3
V gene: TRBV10-3
D gene: .
CDR3 DNA: TGTGCCATCAGCCCGGGACTCGAGAGTGGAAACACCATATATTTT
CDR3 protein: CAISPGLESGNTIYF

clone size: .
J gene: TRBJ2-5
V gene: TRBV9
D gene: TRBD2
CDR3 DNA: TGTGCCAGCAGCGCCCGGATAGCGGGGGGGCTTGAGACCCAGTACTTC
CDR3 protein: CASSARIAGGLETQYF

clone size: .
J gene: TRBJ2-3
V gene: TRBV5-1
D gene: TRBD2
CDR3 DNA: TGCGCCAGCAGCTGGAGAGCGGGGTCTCAAGATACGCAGTATTTT
CDR3 protein: CASSWRAGSQDTQYF

clone size: .
J gene: TRBJ1-3
V gene: TRBV2
D gene: TRBD1
CDR3 DNA: TGTGCCAGGATTGACAGGGCTGGAAACACCATATATTTT
CDR3 protein: CARIDRAGNTIYF

clone size: .
J gene: TRBJ2-2
V gene: TRBV2
D gene: TRBD2
CDR3 DNA: TGTGCCTTGGGGGGGTACACCGGGGAGCTGTTTTTT
CDR3 protein: CALGGYTGELFF

clone size: .
J gene: TRBJ1-4
V gene: TRBV7-9
D gene: .
CDR3 DNA: TGTGCCAGCAGCTTACTCCTTGGGGCTCCTAATGAAAAACTGTTTTTT
CDR3 protein: CASSLLLGAPNEKLFF

clone size: few
J gene: TRBJ2-7
V gene: TRBV11-2
D gene: .
CDR3 DNA: TGTGCCAGCAGCCGTACTGGGGGGGGCATTTACGAGCAGTACTTC
CDR3 protein: CASSRTGGGIYEQYF

clone size: .
J gene: TRBJ2-3
V gene: TRBV5-1
D gene: .
CDR3 DNA: TGCGCCAGCAGCCCCGAGGCCGTAAGCACAGATACGCAGTATTTT
CDR3 protein: CASSPEAVSTDTQYF

clone size: .
J gene: TRBJ2-1
V gene: TRBV7-9
D gene: TRBD1
CDR3 DNA: TGTGCCAGCAGCCGGGACAGTCCCGACAATGAGCAGTTCTTC
CDR3 protein: CASSRDSPDNEQFF

clone size: .
J gene: TRBJ1-2
V gene: TRBV7-2
D gene: .
CDR3 DNA: TGTGCCAGCAGCTTAGGGGGGGGTAACTATGGCTACACCTTC
CDR3 protein: CASSLGGGNYGYTF

clone size: .
J gene: TRBJ2-1
V gene: TRBV10-3
D gene: TRBD2
CDR3 DNA: TGTGCCACCGGGGGGGCCAATGAGCAGTTCTTC
CDR3 protein: CATGGANEQFF

clone size: .
J gene: TRBJ2-7
V gene: TRBV7-2
D gene: .
CDR3 DNA: TGTGCCAGCAGGGTGGGGGCCGAGCAGTACTTC
CDR3 protein: CASRVGAEQYF

clone size: .
J gene: TRBJ2-5
V gene: TRBV19
D gene: TRBD1
CDR3 DNA: TGTGCCAGTAGTACCACGACAGGGAGTGTGGAGACCCAGTACTTC
CDR3 protein: CASSTTTGSVETQYF

clone size: .
J gene: TRBJ1-5
V gene: TRBV18
D gene: .
CDR3 DNA: TGTGCCAGCTCAGCATCCGGGAATGGGGATCAGCCCCAGCATTTT
CDR3 protein: CASSASGNGDQPQHF

clone size: .
J gene: TRBJ2-2
V gene: TRBV7-9
D gene: .
CDR3 DNA: TGTGCCAGCAGCCGGCCCGGAGGGACCGGGGAGCTGTTTTTT
CDR3 protein: CASSRPGGTGELFF

clone size: .
J gene: TRBJ2-1
V gene: TRBV7-2
D gene: TRBD1
CDR3 DNA: TGTGCCAGCAGCTTCGACAGGGGGCCTTACAATGAGCAGTTCTTC
CDR3 protein: CASSFDRGPYNEQFF

clone size: .
J gene: TRBJ2-6
V gene: TRBV19
D gene: .
CDR3 DNA: TGTGCCAGTAGGACTACAGGGGCCAACGTCCTGACTTTC
CDR3 protein: CASRTTGANVLTF

clone size: once
J gene: TRBJ1-2
V gene: TRBV9
D gene: .
CDR3 DNA: TGTGCCAGCAGCGTTGGGACTATAGGCCTTGGCGGCTACACCTTC
CDR3 protein: CASSVGTIGLGGYTF

clone size: .
J gene: TRBJ2-7
V gene: TRBV4-1
D gene: TRBD1
CDR3 DNA: TGCGCCAGCAGCCAGCTTCCGGGACAGGGCTCCTACGAGCAGTACTTC
CDR3 protein: CASSQLPGQGSYEQYF

clone size: once
J gene: TRBJ1-1
V gene: TRBV5-5
D gene: .
CDR3 DNA: TGTGCCAGCAGCCTCCCTGGGGGGATCCTTCTTGTCGCTGAAGCTTTCTTT
CDR3 protein: CASSLPGGILLVAEAFF

clone size: .
J gene: TRBJ1-2
V gene: TRBV21-1
D gene: .
CDR3 DNA: TGTGCCAGCGGGGGACAGTTCTATGGCTACACCTTC
CDR3 protein: CASGGQFYGYTF

clone size: .
J gene: TRBJ1-1
V gene: TRBV6-5
D gene: .
CDR3 DNA: TGTGCCAGCAGTTACTCCGGGGGATCTGAAGCTTTCTTT
CDR3 protein: CASSYSGGSEAFF

clone size: .
J gene: TRBJ1-3
V gene: TRBV9
D gene: TRBD1
CDR3 DNA: TGTGCCAGCAGCGCACAGGGGCAATCTGGAAACACCATATATTTT
CDR3 protein: CASSAQGQSGNTIYF

clone size: .
J gene: TRBJ2-5
V gene: TRBV7-3
D gene: TRBD2
CDR3 DNA: TGTGCCAGCAGCCTTATGGGGGGGGGAGAGACCCAGTACTTC
CDR3 protein: CASSLMGGGETQYF

clone size: .
J gene: TRBJ2-3
V gene: TRBV4-1
D gene: TRBD2
CDR3 DNA: TGCGCCAGCAGCCAAGTAGTGGCGGGGGGTCTCACAGATACGCAGTATTTT
CDR3 protein: CASSQVVAGGLTDTQYF

clone size: .
J gene: TRBJ2-7
V gene: TRBV5-1
D gene: .
CDR3 DNA: TGCGCCAGCAGCTTGACTACGAGCGAGCAGTACTTC
CDR3 protein: CASSLTTSEQYF

clone size: .
J gene: TRBJ2-5
V gene: TRBV6-6
D gene: .
CDR3 DNA: TGTGCCAGCAGACAGGAAGAGACCCAGTACTTC
CDR3 protein: CASRQEETQYF

clone size: .
J gene: TRBJ2-3
V gene: TRBV10-2
D gene: .
CDR3 DNA: TGCGCCAGCAAGAGTAGAGGGCAACCCACAGATACGCAGTATTTT
CDR3 protein: CASKSRGQPTDTQYF

clone size: .
J gene: TRBJ1-6
V gene: TRBV6-5
D gene: .
CDR3 DNA: TGTGCCAGCAGTTACTCTAAGCTGGTACCCCTCCACTTT
CDR3 protein: CASSYSKLVPLHF

clone size: .
J gene: TRBJ1-4
V gene: TRBV5-8
D gene: .
CDR3 DNA: TGTGCCAGCAACCCAGAGGGCTTGAGGGATGAAAAACTGTTTTTT
CDR3 protein: CASNPEGLRDEKLFF

clone size: .
J gene: TRBJ1-1
V gene: TRBV4-2
D gene: .
CDR3 DNA: TGTGCCAGCAGCCAAGAGCCGCTAATGAACACTGAAGCTTTCTTT
CDR3 protein: CASSQEPLMNTEAFF